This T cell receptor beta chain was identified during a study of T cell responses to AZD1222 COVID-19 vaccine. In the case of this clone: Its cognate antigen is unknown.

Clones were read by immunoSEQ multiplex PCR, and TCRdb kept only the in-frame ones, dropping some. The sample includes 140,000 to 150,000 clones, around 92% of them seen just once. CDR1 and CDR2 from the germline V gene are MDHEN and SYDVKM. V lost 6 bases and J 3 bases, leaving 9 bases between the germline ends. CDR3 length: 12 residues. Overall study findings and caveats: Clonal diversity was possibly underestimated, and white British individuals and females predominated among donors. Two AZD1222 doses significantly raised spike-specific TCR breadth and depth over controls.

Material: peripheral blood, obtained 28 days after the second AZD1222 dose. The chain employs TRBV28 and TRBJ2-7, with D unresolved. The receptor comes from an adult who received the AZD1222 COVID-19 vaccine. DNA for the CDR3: TGTGCCAGCAGCTATTTCAGCTACGAGCAGTACTTC. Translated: CASSYFSYEQYF.